A single sample is the source of the 11 T cell receptor beta chains below, sequenced in a study of T-cell memory formation after mild COVID-19. Each CDR3 protein gets one entry after TCRdb re-called the 5' RACE reads with MiXCR. The data contain about 200,000 distinct CDR3 sequences, 9.5% to 10% of them singletons. Material: PBMCs or a T cell subset sorted from them (not recorded which). All receptors come from a man aged 18 to 30 who had mild COVID-19 (a few samples of this study predate the infection). Cell type and time point are not known.

The chain employs TRBV12-3 or TRBV12-4 and TRBJ2-3; D unclear. Trimming removed 5 bases from V and 1 base from J, with 19 bases in between. The CDR3 is 17 residues long. The CDR3 sequence is CASSPQRTPRGTDTQYF. CDR3 DNA: TGTGCCAGCAGTCCGCAACGGACCCCCCGGGGCACAGATACGCAGTATTTT.

Only a few counts were recorded for this clonotype. V usage is TRBV5-6 and J usage is TRBJ1-1; the D gene is possibly TRBD1 (6 bases). The CDR3 is 14 residues long. From germline, CDR1 is SGHDT and CDR2 YYEEEE. With 4 bases removed from V and 3 bases from J, the gap between germline ends came to 13 bases. CDR3 sequence (DNA): TGTGCCAGCAGCGTACAGGGATGGGACACTGAAGCTTTCTTT. This codes for CASSVQGWDTEAFF.

The chain links TRBV11-2 to TRBJ2-1; no reliable D call. V dropped 0 bases and J dropped 0 bases, with 18 bases sitting between them. Germline assignment: CDR1 SGHAT and CDR2 FQNNGV. This CDR3 has 19 residues. The DNA of the CDR3 is TGTGCCAGCAGCTTAGATGGCCTGGGCCGGTGGGGCTCCTACAATGAGCAGTTCTTC. As protein: CASSLDGLGRWGSYNEQFF.

This chain uses TRBV24-1 with TRBJ1-2; D is undetermined. Per germline, CDR1 KGHDR and CDR2 SFDVKD. The V and J ends lost 1 base and 2 bases respectively, with 7 bases between them. This CDR3 is 14 amino acids long. CDR3 coding DNA: TGTGCCACCAGTGATTTTACCCAGAACTATGGCTACACCTTC. As protein: CATSDFTQNYGYTF.

This clonotype was observed a few times. The rearrangement links TRBV2 to TRBJ1-2; the D gene is possibly TRBD1 (5 bases). CDR1 SNHLY and CDR2 FYNNEI come from the germline V gene. This CDR3 spans 14 amino acids. V lost 6 bases and J 2 bases, leaving 13 bases between the germline ends. CDR3 residues: CASSEGFANYGYTF. The CDR3, as DNA: TGTGCCAGCAGCGAGGGGTTCGCGAACTATGGCTACACCTTC.

V gene TRBV20-1 combines with J gene TRBJ2-7, with 9 bases fitting TRBD1. Germline lookup yields CDR1 DFQATT and CDR2 SNEGSKA (reference sequence). The CDR3 is 14 amino acids. V dropped 1 base and J dropped 3; count of bases not matched to a gene: 4. CDR3 sequence: CSARGQGGIYEQYF. The CDR3 DNA follows: TGCAGTGCTAGAGGACAGGGGGGTATCTACGAGCAGTACTTC.

This clonotype was detected only a few times. The chain is built from TRBV20-1 and TRBJ1-2; D is ambiguous. The ends were cut back, 2 bases at V and 0 bases at J, with 7 bases in the middle. The CDR3 runs 13 residues. The germline CDR1 and CDR2 sequences are DFQATT and SNEGSKA (reference sequence). The CDR3 bases are TGCAGTGCTAGACGACACTCTAACTATGGCTACACCTTC. This codes for CSARRHSNYGYTF.

This clonotype was seen a few times. J is TRBJ2-5 and V is TRBV5-1, with 7 bases lining up with TRBD2. With V trimmed by 5 bases and J by 1 base, 8 bases remained unmatched. The CDR3 is 15 residues long. Germline loops: CDR1 SGHRS, CDR2 YFSETQ. CDR3 DNA: TGCGCCAGCAGGCCGGTTAGCGGGCCCCAAGAGACCCAGTACTTC. It specifies CASRPVSGPQETQYF. The whole variable domain, filled in from reference TRBV5-1 and TRBJ2-5, reads KAGVTQTPRYLIKTRGQQVTLSCSPISGHRSVSWYQQTPGQGLQFLFEYFSETQRNKGNFPGRFSGRQFSNSRSEMNVSTLELGDSALYLCASRPVSGPQETQYFGPGTRLLVL.

This chain links TRBV7-2 with TRBJ2-1; 7 bases are shared with TRBD1. Germline V gives CDR1 SGHTA, CDR2 FQGNSA. J gave up 0 bases and V 7 bases, and 9 bases lay outside the gene matches. This CDR3 has 16 amino acids. Here the CDR3 DNA reads TGTGCCAGCACCCCCGTGACAGGGAGCTCCTACAATGAGCAGTTCTTC. Amino acids: CASTPVTGSSYNEQFF. Combining the CDR3 with reference TRBV7-2 and TRBJ2-1 gives the whole variable domain GAGVSQSPSNKVTEKGKDVELRCDPISGHTALYWYRQSLGQGLEFLIYFQGNSAPDKSGLPSDRFSAERTGGSVSTLTIQRTQQEDSAVYLCASTPVTGSSYNEQFFGPGTRLTVL.

There are a few counts of this clonotype. The rearrangement links TRBV19 to TRBJ2-2, with TRBD1 matching over 9 bases. The CDR3 has 18 residues. Germline trimming cut 6 bases from V and 5 bases from J; bases unmatched to any gene: 16. From germline, CDR1 is LNHDA and CDR2 SQIVND (reference sequence). CDR3 in DNA: TGTGCCAGTAGGTCCCCTAATGCCGGGACAGGGCGGACCGGGGAGCTGTTTTTT. Its translation: CASRSPNAGTGRTGELFF.

This rearrangement joins TRBV5-5 to TRBJ1-5, with D uncertain. Trimming shortened V by 2 bases and J by 9 bases, and 9 bases separated the two germline ends. The V gene's germline CDR1 is SGHKS and CDR2 YYEKEE (reference sequence). The CDR3 is 12 residues long. The CDR3, as DNA: TGTGCCAGCAGCTTCCTCTCTGGGCCCCAGCATTTT. It encodes CASSFLSGPQHF.